The present entry profiles one T cell receptor (beta chain) with its context. No antigen is known for it. The junction shows a germline mismatch at one end, possibly a read error. The collaborating institutions used their own protocols to collect whole blood in K2EDTA tubes. Collaborator samples were shipped for TCRbeta analysis as frozen whole blood, isolated PBMCs, or DNA extracted from either sample type. TCRbeta CDR3 regions were amplified from genomic DNA using the immunoSEQ Assay, a bias-controlled multiplex PCR. On the authors' methods: Nucleated cell counts per sample were estimated from amplification of reference gene primers within the assay. To quantify the absolute abundance of each unique TCRbeta CDR3 rearrangement, sequence reads were collapsed and filtered. For each sample, productive Simpson clonality was calculated as the square root of Simpson's diversity index across productive rearrangements. The table comes from immuneACCESS by way of TCRdb, which keeps in-frame sequences with V and J called. Part of the clones is missing from these tables; in studies checked, under half for an unresolved V gene and the rest for unknown reasons. The V and J calls and clone size were taken over from that table, and D and trimming were inferred from the DNA. For this sample there are some 370,000 clones; nearly 90% appear just once. The ten largest clones capture 6.5% of the sample.

Looking up the germline V gene yields CDR1 SGHRS and CDR2 YFSETQ. Spanning cysteine to phenylalanine, the CDR3 consists of 15 amino acids. Just the 45-base CDR3 DNA is kept, in frame starting at base 1. The sample originates from a study of blood T cell repertoires in COVID-19 (dated by TCRdb to 2018 to 2021). Some background on the complete study: Samples covering the acute and convalescent phases of COVID-19 were provided by collaborators in the United States, Italy and Spain. The dataset comprised deeply sampled blood TCRbeta repertoires from subjects exposed to, actively infected with, or recovered from COVID-19. A freely available public database, intended as a resource for researchers studying the immune response to SARS-CoV-2, is where the repertoires were released. Sample metadata almost always included a de-identified subject ID, COVID-19 status, age in years and sex. Where HLA class I and class II types were available, the types were taken from metadata supplied by the sample provider, not from assay-based typing. The samples were drawn from the first 160 participants of the ongoing ImmuneRACE study and from more than 1,000 subjects provided by 6 global collaborators. The material from the prospective study consisted of cDNA or gDNA derived from T cells, B-cell-depleted T cells, or PBMCs.

Here is what the overall study found, with its caveats: How much clinical and demographic metadata was included differed by source and by participant, and the metadata was provided uncurated.

The V and J segments used are TRBV5-1 and TRBJ2-6; TRBD1 is a weak D gene call, 5 bases matching. This TCR came from a man between 18 and 29 years old with active or convalescent COVID-19. The sequenced sample consisted of peripheral blood. The bases are TGCGCCAGCAGCTTGGGTGACTCTGGGGCCAACGTGCTGACTTTC. This is translated as CASSLGDSGANVLTF.